This TCR beta chain was documented in a study of blood T cell repertoires in COVID-19. The CDR3 extends over 15 amino acids. CDR1 is SEHNR, CDR2 FQNEAQ, per germline (reference sequence). Trimming removed 5 bases from V and 0 bases from J, with 10 bases in between. Participants, 18 to 89 years old, spanned more than 20 US areas. Participants had their cohort set by participant-reported clinical history. Per the authors' pipeline: Reference gene primer amplification gave estimated nucleated cell counts. The protocol was immunoSEQ multiplex PCR, while the TCRdb copy is restricted to in-frame clones and leaves out a portion. That table furnishes V, J and clone size, whereas the DNA furnished D and trimming. This table holds 150,000 to 200,000 clones, about 90% found once.

Sequencing was performed on PBMCs or T cells enriched from blood (not recorded which). The rearrangement links TRBV7-9 to TRBJ2-2; D possibly corresponds to TRBD1 (6 bases). This clonotype originated in a human donor with acute COVID-19. The donor label of this sample is uncertain. The CDR3 region has the DNA TGTGCCAGCAGCGTAGGGACACCGAACACCGGGGAGCTGTTTTTT. Translating it yields CASSVGTPNTGELFF.